This entry lists 15 T cell receptor beta chains sequenced from one sample in a study of cytomegalovirus exposure and HLA in healthy donors. Primers included in the PCR were 60 Vbeta and 13 Jbeta primers. Only in-frame clones appear in the TCRdb table, and some are missing; sequencing was by immunoSEQ multiplex PCR. The sample carries 90,000 to 100,000 clones, around three quarters recorded once. The specimen sequenced was PBMCs. The source is a man aged 35 to 55 in good health and CMV-seronegative.

The chain uses TRBV29-1 and TRBJ2-3; 9 nucleotides line up with TRBD1. Germline loops: CDR1 SQVTM, CDR2 ANQGSEA. V trimming: 6 bases; J trimming: 6 bases; junction bases outside the gene matches: 4. The CDR3 is made up of 12 amino acids. The CDR3 region has the DNA TGCAGCGTGGGACAGGGTGCGGATACGCAGTATTTT. This codes for CSVGQGADTQYF.

The V and J genes are TRBV7-2 and TRBJ2-7; 9 bases match TRBD1. Germline values: CDR1 SGHTA, CDR2 FQGNSA. V lost 1 base and J lost 0; bases outside the gene matches: 4. The CDR3 loop spans 16 amino acids. The CDR3 loop reads CASSLGPGQGSYEQYF. The CDR3 nucleotides read TGTGCCAGCAGCTTAGGGCCGGGACAGGGCTCCTACGAGCAGTACTTC.

This chain links TRBV14 with TRBJ2-3; 7 nucleotides agree with TRBD2. Germline CDR1 SGHDN, CDR2 FVKESK. Trimming cost V 0 bases and J 0 bases; bases outside gene matches: 12. CDR3 length: 19 residues. The CDR3: CASSQEGAGVLSSTDTQYF. In nucleotides, the CDR3 is TGTGCCAGCAGCCAAGAAGGCGCGGGAGTCCTCTCTAGCACAGATACGCAGTATTTT.

The gene calls are TRBV6-1 and TRBJ2-1, with 8 bases fitting TRBD2. The CDR3 covers 15 residues. Germline CDR1 and CDR2: MNHNS and SASEGT. V lost 7 bases, J lost 8 bases, and 13 bases stayed unmatched. The CDR3 here is CASTPSGLDNHEQFF. The CDR3 DNA follows: TGTGCCAGCACCCCGTCGGGACTAGATAACCATGAGCAGTTCTTC.

This chain connects TRBV7-8 to TRBJ2-5, with D possibly TRBD1 on 5 matching bases. The germline V and J ends were trimmed by 1 base and 3 bases, with 15 bases remaining between them. The germline CDR1 and CDR2 sequences are SGHVS and FQNEAQ. The CDR3 contains 16 residues. Written as DNA, the CDR3 is TGTGCCAGCAGCTTAGGGCTTGGTGGCAGGGAAGAGACCCAGTACTTC. This gives the protein CASSLGLGGREETQYF.

V is TRBV28 and J is TRBJ1-1; D not resolved. Trimming took 3 bases from V and 6 from J, leaving 5 bases between them. The CDR3 consists of 11 residues. Germline V gives CDR1 MDHEN, CDR2 SYDVKM. Here the CDR3 reads CASSFSSEAFF. The CDR3 DNA reads TGTGCCAGCAGTTTTTCCTCTGAAGCTTTCTTT.

The rearrangement uses TRBV30 and TRBJ2-7; 7 positions match TRBD2. This CDR3 has 15 residues. Germline V CDR1 and CDR2: GTSNPN, SVGIG (reference sequence). The V segment lost 5 bases and the J segment 0 bases; nucleotides outside the gene matches: 10. The CDR3: CAWGRARTGSYEQYF. CDR3 DNA: TGTGCCTGGGGGAGGGCCCGCACGGGCTCCTACGAGCAGTACTTC. The complete variable domain, with remaining parts taken from reference TRBV30 and TRBJ2-7, reads SQTIHQWPATLVQPVGSPLSLECTVEGTSNPNLYWYRQAAGRGLQLLFYSVGIGQISSEVPQNLSASRPQDRQFILSSKKLLLSDSGFYLCAWGRARTGSYEQYFGPGTRLTVT.

The chain is built from TRBV6-6 and TRBJ2-2, with a weak D call TRBD2 (6 bases). The length of the CDR3 is 13 residues. Trimming removed 5 bases from V and 6 bases from J, with 10 bases in between. The V gene's germline CDR1 is MNHNY and CDR2 SVGAGI (reference sequence). CDR3 sequence (DNA): TGTGCCAGCAGTACGGGGGAGGCCGGGGAGCTGTTTTTT. The encoded protein is CASSTGEAGELFF.

The genes are TRBV7-8 and TRBJ2-7; D gene ambiguous. This CDR3 contains 14 residues. Germline-derived CDR1 and CDR2 are SGHVS and FQNEAQ. The V end was cut by 5 bases, the J end by 0 bases, with 11 bases between. CDR3 in amino acids: CASSPTRSSYEQYF. The CDR3, as DNA: TGTGCCAGCAGCCCCACCCGGAGCTCCTACGAGCAGTACTTC. Looking up the rest from reference TRBV7-8 and TRBJ2-7 gives the full variable domain: GAGVSQSPRYKVAKRGQDVALRCDPISGHVSLFWYQQALGQGPEFLTYFQNEAQLDKSGLPSDRFFAERPEGSVSTLKIQRTQQEDSAVYLCASSPTRSSYEQYFGPGTRLTVT.

The chain combines TRBV13 with TRBJ2-7, with D possibly matching TRBD1 (5 bases). Germline V lookup: CDR1 PRHDT, CDR2 FYEKMQ (reference sequence). The V and J ends lost 6 bases and 2 bases respectively, with 11 bases between them. The CDR3 is 13 residues long. The CDR3 here is CASRVGQTYEQYF. The CDR3 DNA reads TGTGCCAGCAGGGTGGGGCAGACCTACGAGCAGTACTTC.

This clone has only a few counts. The genes are TRBV4-2 and TRBJ2-2, with 7 bases identical to TRBD1. V lost 3 bases and J lost 0; bases outside the gene matches: 10. This CDR3 contains 18 residues. Germline V gene sequence: CDR1 LGHNA, CDR2 YNFKEQ. In DNA, the CDR3 is TGTGCCAGCAGCCAGACTCCCTGGGGACAGACGAACACCGGGGAGCTGTTTTTT. Translated: CASSQTPWGQTNTGELFF.

Worth noting for this clone: A junction boundary mismatches the germline segment, possibly from a read error. The chain links TRBV7-9 to TRBJ2-1; 11 bases fit TRBD1. Germline loops: CDR1 SEHNR, CDR2 FQNEAQ (reference sequence). There are 18 residues in the CDR3. CDR3 in amino acids: CSSSSGGRDRGSYNEQFF. Here the CDR3 DNA reads TGTTCCAGCAGCTCGGGGGGGAGGGACAGGGGGTCCTACAATGAGCAGTTCTTC. Combining the CDR3 with reference TRBV7-9 and TRBJ2-1 gives the whole variable domain DTGVSQNPRHKITKRGQNVTFRCDPISEHNRLYWYRQTLGQGPEFLTYFQNEAQLEKSRLLSDRFSAERPKGSFSTLEIQRTEQGDSAMYLCSSSSGGRDRGSYNEQFFGPGTRLTVL.

The V call is TRBV11-2, the J call TRBJ1-4; possible D gene TRBD1, 6 bases. CDR1 is SGHAT and CDR2 is FQNNGV in the germline V gene. Trimming removed 3 bases at V and 9 bases at J, with 17 bases between. This CDR3 is 15 amino acids long. The CDR3 protein is CASSLLGTPSQKLFF. The DNA for the CDR3 is TGTGCCAGCAGCTTGTTGGGGACACCGTCACAAAAACTGTTTTTT.

This clone was seen only a few times. V gene TRBV7-3 combines with J gene TRBJ2-5; 9 nucleotides match TRBD1. This CDR3 is built from 13 residues. The germline V gene has CDR1 SGHTA and CDR2 FQGTGA. V gave up 5 bases and J gave up 5 bases; unmatched junction bases: 3. In DNA, the CDR3 is TGTGCCAGCAGCAAGGACAGGGGCGAGACCCAGTACTTC. Translating gives CASSKDRGETQYF.

The V call is TRBV9, the J call TRBJ2-1, with D perhaps matching TRBD2 (5 bases). Trimming took off 0 bases at V and 9 bases at J, with 10 bases between the two ends. The CDR3 extends over 13 amino acids. The germline V gene has CDR1 SGDLS and CDR2 YYNGEE. In DNA form, the CDR3 reads TGTGCCAGCAGCGTAGGTCGGGATCGTGAGCAGTTCTTC. It codes for CASSVGRDREQFF.